This T cell receptor beta chain originates from a study of blood T cell repertoires in COVID-19. Study-level information: From T cells, B-cell-depleted T cells, or PBMCs came the material, which was cDNA or gDNA.

Losses at the gene ends were 2 bases for V and 8 bases for J; bases not matched to a gene: 11. There are 15 residues in the CDR3. Germline values: CDR1 SGDLS, CDR2 YYNGEE. The assay was immunoSEQ multiplex PCR, and TCRdb's table has in-frame clones only and misses some. Of around 200,000 clones in the sample, about 81% are singletons; the top ten hold approximately 9.2%. Clinical history reported by participants formed the basis on which cohorts were assigned. This rearrangement joins TRBV9 to TRBJ2-7; 9 bases line up with TRBD2. The sample taken for sequencing was PBMCs or T cells enriched from blood (not recorded which). The clonotype originates from a man between 40 and 49 years old who had recovered from COVID-19. CDR3: CASSVQWVAGAQQYF. DNA for the CDR3: TGTGCCAGCAGCGTCCAATGGGTAGCGGGGGCTCAGCAGTACTTC.